These T cell receptor beta chains were read from a single sample in a study of beta chain features in type 1 diabetes. Using immunoSEQ multiplex PCR, the repertoire was profiled, and TCRdb retains in-frame clones only, with some absent. This repertoire shows roughly 450,000 clones, approximately 15% found once; its top ten account for 0.035% to 0.04%. The sample taken for sequencing was naive CD4+ T cells from blood. The receptors stem from a young man in good health. Each CDR3 is given with its conserved first and last residue. The D gene is left open where the match is weak. Some rows mark clone size as missing; the rest say once, few, many or name a class of expanded clone.

D	size	V	J	CDR3	DNA
TRBD1	.	TRBV19	TRBJ2-2	CASTKTGGNTGELFF	TGTGCCAGTACCAAGACAGGGGGCAACACCGGGGAGCTGTTTTTT
TRBD1	few	TRBV29-1	TRBJ2-1	CSANKQGMDEQFF	TGCAGCGCGAATAAACAGGGGATGGATGAGCAGTTCTTC
TRBD2	few	TRBV4-3	TRBJ2-3	CASSGTSGNTDTQYF	TGCGCCAGCAGCGGGACTAGCGGAAACACAGATACGCAGTATTTT
TRBD1	.	TRBV7-6	TRBJ2-7	CASSLETGGGFYEQYF	TGTGCCAGCAGCTTAGAAACAGGGGGCGGCTTCTACGAGCAGTACTTC
.	few	TRBV2	TRBJ2-5	CASTSGRVKQETQYF	TGTGCCAGCACTTCGGGACGGGTAAAACAAGAGACCCAGTACTTC
TRBD1	few	TRBV9	TRBJ1-1	CASSVRTGNTEAFF	TGTGCCAGCAGCGTACGGACAGGCAACACTGAAGCTTTCTTT
.	.	TRBV11-3	TRBJ1-4	CASSPTPTTEKLFF	TGTGCCAGCAGCCCGACGCCCACGACAGAAAAACTGTTTTTT
.	few	TRBV15	TRBJ1-5	CATSRDLGREKPQHF	TGTGCCACCAGCAGAGATTTAGGGCGTGAAAAACCCCAGCATTTT
TRBD1	few	TRBV29-1	TRBJ2-3	CSGGGGDRDTQYF	TGCAGCGGCGGCGGCGGGGACAGGGATACGCAGTATTTT
.	few	TRBV5-4	TRBJ2-3	CASRRIEGSDTQYF	TGTGCCAGCAGGCGCATTGAGGGTTCAGATACGCAGTATTTT
.	few	TRBV7-3	TRBJ2-3	CASSLRGDATDTQYF	TGTGCCAGCAGCTTAAGAGGGGACGCCACAGATACGCAGTATTTT
.	.	TRBV6-6	TRBJ2-5	CASSPTRSPETQYF	TGTGCCAGCAGCCCTACTAGGTCCCCAGAGACCCAGTACTTC
.	.	TRBV19	TRBJ1-2	CASSLANYGYTF	TGTGCCAGTAGTTTGGCGAACTATGGCTACACCTTC
TRBD1	few	TRBV7-2	TRBJ1-6	CASSGLGQSLSPLHF	TGTGCCAGCAGCGGACTGGGACAGTCCCTATCCCCCCTCCACTTT
.	.	TRBV6-6	TRBJ1-6	CASSYFPGVNSPLHF	TGTGCCAGCAGTTACTTTCCAGGGGTAAATTCACCCCTCCACTTT
.	few	TRBV5-4	TRBJ1-1	CASSETVNTEAFF	TGTGCCAGCAGCGAGACAGTCAACACTGAAGCTTTCTTT
.	.	TRBV29-1	TRBJ2-5	CSVAYRGMGETQYF	TGCAGCGTCGCCTACCGAGGGATGGGGGAGACCCAGTACTTC
.	.	TRBV6-5	TRBJ2-7	CASMRTVYEQYF	TGTGCCAGCATGCGGACAGTCTACGAGCAGTACTTC
TRBD1	few	TRBV25-1	TRBJ2-1	CASSEFPDREYNEQFF	TGTGCCAGCAGTGAATTCCCGGACAGGGAGTACAATGAGCAGTTCTTC
.	.	TRBV15	TRBJ2-5	CATSRGLQETQYF	TGTGCCACCAGCAGAGGATTGCAAGAGACCCAGTACTTC
.	.	TRBV7-9	TRBJ2-7	CASSSFTGRDEQYF	TGTGCCAGCAGCTCCTTTACAGGGAGGGACGAGCAGTACTTC
TRBD2	.	TRBV4-2	TRBJ2-3	CASSLTGTSSTDTQYF	TGTGCCAGCAGCCTAACCGGGACTAGCAGCACAGATACGCAGTATTTT
.	.	TRBV6-6	TRBJ2-1	CASQRGGMNNEQFF	TGTGCCAGCCAACGAGGTGGGATGAACAATGAGCAGTTCTTC
TRBD2	few	TRBV5-4	TRBJ2-5	CASSRRLAGGETQYF	TGTGCCAGCAGCCGGAGACTAGCGGGAGGAGAGACCCAGTACTTC
.	few	TRBV9	TRBJ2-5	CASSAPALGGGLETQYF	TGTGCCAGCAGCGCACCCGCTTTGGGAGGGGGCTTGGAGACCCAGTACTTC
.	.	TRBV18	TRBJ2-7	CASSPSGPYEQYF	TGTGCCAGCTCACCGTCAGGCCCCTACGAGCAGTACTTC
.	few	TRBV20-1	TRBJ2-1	CSAGSNEQFF	TGCAGTGCTGGTTCCAATGAGCAGTTCTTC
TRBD2	.	TRBV18	TRBJ2-7	CASSPPSALAGLYEQYF	TGTGCCAGCTCACCACCAAGTGCGCTAGCGGGGCTCTACGAGCAGTACTTC
.	.	TRBV12-5	TRBJ2-1	CASGLARTVGHYNEQFF	TGTGCTAGTGGTTTGGCAAGGACAGTGGGGCATTACAATGAGCAGTTCTTC
TRBD1	.	TRBV6-5	TRBJ1-1	CASSRRQGLTEAFF	TGTGCCAGCAGCCGACGACAGGGATTAACTGAAGCTTTCTTT
TRBD2	.	TRBV27	TRBJ2-5	CASSFSGRETQYF	TGTGCCAGCAGTTTTAGCGGGAGAGAGACCCAGTACTTC
.	few	TRBV4-3	TRBJ1-2	CASSQGPLPNYGYTF	TGCGCCAGCAGCCAGGGACCGCTACCGAACTATGGCTACACCTTC
.	few	TRBV7-2	TRBJ1-2	CASRLVSGVKGYTF	TGTGCCAGCAGATTAGTGTCCGGGGTAAAAGGCTACACCTTC
TRBD2	few	TRBV6-5	TRBJ2-3	CASSALAGGTDTQYF	TGTGCCAGCAGCGCCCTAGCGGGAGGTACAGATACGCAGTATTTT
.	many	TRBV23-1	TRBJ2-5	CASSPPDTLYQETQYF	TGCGCCAGCAGTCCCCCGGACACTTTGTACCAAGAGACCCAGTACTTC
.	.	TRBV30	TRBJ2-3	CAWSRETQYF	TGTGCCTGGAGTCGGGAGACGCAGTATTTT
.	few	TRBV19	TRBJ1-2	CASSETEGSFYGYTF	TGTGCCAGTAGTGAGACCGAGGGATCTTTCTATGGCTACACCTTC
TRBD2	few	TRBV9	TRBJ2-7	CASSVVGGGSHEQYF	TGTGCCAGCAGCGTAGTCGGCGGGGGTTCCCACGAGCAGTACTTC
.	few	TRBV30	TRBJ1-5	CAWSALRGPQHF	TGTGCCTGGAGTGCCCTTCGGGGGCCCCAGCATTTT
TRBD1	few	TRBV7-8	TRBJ2-5	CASSLVGTGVHGAQYF	TGTGCCAGCAGCTTAGTGGGGACAGGGGTCCATGGGGCCCAGTACTTC
.	few	TRBV27	TRBJ1-5	CASSLFLSGNQPQHF	TGTGCCAGCAGTTTATTCTTGTCGGGCAATCAGCCCCAGCATTTT
TRBD2	few	TRBV30	TRBJ2-1	CAWSVLSGGSYNEQFF	TGTGCCTGGAGTGTACTTTCGGGAGGATCCTACAATGAGCAGTTCTTC
.	.	TRBV4-1	TRBJ1-2	CASSNPGSSPFNLF	TGCGCCAGCAGCAACCCCGGGTCCTCCCCTTTTAACCTCTTC
TRBD2	.	TRBV7-9	TRBJ2-3	CASSFRRSGMVDTQYF	TGTGCCAGCTCCTTTAGACGCAGCGGGATGGTAGATACGCAGTATTTT
.	.	TRBV27	TRBJ1-5	CASALQGFNQPQHF	TGTGCCAGCGCCCTTCAGGGATTCAATCAGCCCCAGCATTTT
.	.	TRBV7-2	TRBJ1-2	CASSLGEGNYGYTF	TGTGCCAGCAGCTTAGGAGAGGGTAACTATGGCTACACCTTC
TRBD1	few	TRBV6-5	TRBJ2-7	CASSRQGLTYEQYF	TGTGCCAGCAGTCGACAGGGTCTAACCTACGAGCAGTACTTC
.	.	TRBV25-1	TRBJ1-6	CASSGLDSNNSPLHF	TGTGCCAGCAGTGGCTTGGACAGTAATAATTCACCCCTCCACTTT
TRBD2	.	TRBV6-1	TRBJ2-3	CASRLAGVPDTQYF	TGTGCCAGCCGACTAGCGGGGGTTCCAGATACGCAGTATTTT
TRBD2	few	TRBV7-9	TRBJ2-2	CASSLTSGNTGELFF	TGTGCCAGCAGCCTGACTAGCGGGAACACCGGGGAGCTGTTTTTT
.	few	TRBV7-9	TRBJ1-2	CASSSSPKGELGGYTF	TGTGCCAGCAGCTCCTCCCCCAAAGGGGAGTTGGGTGGCTACACCTTC
.	.	TRBV4-1	TRBJ1-2	CASSQDSHRRLGNYGYTF	TGCGCCAGCAGCCAAGATTCGCACAGGAGGCTTGGCAACTATGGCTACACCTTC